This paragraph covers one TCR beta chain sequence. These data originate in a study of blood T cell repertoires in COVID-19. Study as a whole: Samples taken during acute and convalescent COVID-19 were collected in the United States, Italy and Spain.

Looked up from germline, CDR1 is MNHEY and CDR2 is SMNVEV (reference sequence). This CDR3 is 11 amino acids long. The ends were cut back, 5 bases at V and 5 bases at J, with 4 bases in the middle. The method was immunoSEQ multiplex PCR; TCRdb's version includes in-frame clones alone and lacks a portion of them. The data hold around 300,000 clones, with roughly 86% observed a single time. Material for sequencing was PBMCs or T cells enriched from blood (not recorded which). The V call is TRBV27, the J call TRBJ2-1; D is unresolved. This TCR was sampled from a woman aged 30 to 39 who had recovered from COVID-19. CDR3 DNA: TGTGCCAGCAGTCTTCACAATGAGCAGTTCTTC. Translating gives CASSLHNEQFF.